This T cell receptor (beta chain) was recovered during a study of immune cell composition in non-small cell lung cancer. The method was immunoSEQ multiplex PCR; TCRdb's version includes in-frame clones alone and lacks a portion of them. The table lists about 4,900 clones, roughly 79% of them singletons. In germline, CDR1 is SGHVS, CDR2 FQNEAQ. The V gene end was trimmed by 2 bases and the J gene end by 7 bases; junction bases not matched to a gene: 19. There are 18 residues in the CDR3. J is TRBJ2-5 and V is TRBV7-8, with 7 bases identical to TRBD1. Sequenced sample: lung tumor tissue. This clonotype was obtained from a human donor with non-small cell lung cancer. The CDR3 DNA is TGTGCCAGCAGCTTACGTAGCAAGACAGGGAATCCCCGAGCGACCCAGTACTTC. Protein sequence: CASSLRSKTGNPRATQYF.